This TCR beta chain appears in the sequencing data of a study of cytomegalovirus exposure and HLA in healthy donors. Study-wide results and limits: In a later analysis, TCR association rates varied by HLA locus: DRB1 most, HLA-C fewest.

Primers: 60 Vbeta forward and 13 Jbeta reverse. This table comes from immunoSEQ multiplex PCR, and its TCRdb copy is limited to in-frame clones, with some not included. The sample yields approximately 160,000 clones, around 80% seen once. The CDR3 length is 16 residues. V was pared by 0 bases and J by 3 bases, with 14 bases between. The germline V gene encodes CDR1 MGHRA and CDR2 YSYEKL. In this sample, this clone turned up a few times. What it binds is unknown. The receptor was isolated from a woman aged 45-65 years in good health and CMV-seropositive. The gene calls are TRBV4-1 and TRBJ1-2; D possibly corresponds to TRBD1 (5 bases). The sequencing sample was made of PBMCs. The CDR3 spells CASSQDRVGLYYGYTF. CDR3 coding DNA: TGCGCCAGCAGCCAAGACAGGGTCGGGCTATACTATGGCTACACCTTC.